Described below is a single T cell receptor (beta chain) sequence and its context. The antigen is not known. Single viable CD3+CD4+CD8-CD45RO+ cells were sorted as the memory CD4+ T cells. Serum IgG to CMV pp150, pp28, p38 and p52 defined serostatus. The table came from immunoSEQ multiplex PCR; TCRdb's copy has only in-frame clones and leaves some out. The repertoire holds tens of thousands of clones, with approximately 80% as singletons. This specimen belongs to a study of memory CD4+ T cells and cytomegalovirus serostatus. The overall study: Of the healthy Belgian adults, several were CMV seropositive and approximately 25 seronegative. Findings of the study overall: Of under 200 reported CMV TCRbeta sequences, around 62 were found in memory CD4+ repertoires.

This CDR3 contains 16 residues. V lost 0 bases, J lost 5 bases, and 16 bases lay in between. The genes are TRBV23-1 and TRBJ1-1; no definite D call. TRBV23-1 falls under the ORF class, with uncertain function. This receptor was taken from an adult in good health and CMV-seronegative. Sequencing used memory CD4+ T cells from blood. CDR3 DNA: TGCGCCAGCAGTCAATCTGGGAGACAAGTGACTACTGAAGCTTTCTTT. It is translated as CASSQSGRQVTTEAFF.